The 24 T cell receptor beta chains below were found in one sample sequenced in a study of T cell responses to AZD1222 COVID-19 vaccine. Measured with immunoSEQ multiplex PCR; TCRdb has only the in-frame clones, and not every one. The sample shows about 190,000 clones, 85% to 95% of them seen only once. Sequencing was performed on peripheral blood, taken on day 0 of AZD1222 vaccination. The receptor source for this set is an adult in good health.

V is TRBV3-1 (or the pseudogene TRBV3-2) and J is TRBJ1-6; D is unresolved. Germline V gene sequence: CDR1 LGHDT, CDR2 YNNKEL (reference sequence). Trimming removed 0 bases at V and 10 bases at J, with 7 bases between. The CDR3 extends over 13 amino acids. The CDR3 loop reads CASSQELGSPLHF. The CDR3 nucleotides are TGTGCCAGCAGCCAAGAACTTGGCTCACCCCTCCACTTT.

The V call is TRBV7-8, the J call TRBJ2-5, with 9 bases that match TRBD1. Looked up from germline, CDR1 is SGHVS and CDR2 is FQNEAQ. The CDR3 runs to 15 residues. With V trimmed by 5 bases and J by 3 bases, 7 bases remained unmatched. The CDR3 protein is CASSPGTGLKETQYF. The CDR3 DNA follows: TGTGCCAGCAGCCCAGGGACAGGGTTGAAAGAGACCCAGTACTTC.

The CDR3 sequence is CASSLSTAISGNTIYF. The CDR3 region has the DNA TGTGCCAGCAGCTTATCAACGGCAATCTCTGGAAACACCATATATTTT. This chain uses TRBV7-9 with TRBJ1-3; D unclear. This CDR3 region has 16 residues. Between the trimmed V and J ends, which lost 2 bases and 0 bases, there was a span of 11 bases. CDR1 and CDR2 (germline): SEHNR, FQNEAQ (reference sequence).

This chain uses TRBV7-2 with TRBJ2-7; the D is unclear. Trimming removed 0 bases from V and 0 bases from J, with 12 bases in between. The V gene's germline CDR1 is SGHTA and CDR2 FQGNSA. This CDR3 has 16 residues. The CDR3 region has the DNA TGTGCCAGCAGCTTAGCTGTCCTGACGACCTCCTACGAGCAGTACTTC. This encodes CASSLAVLTTSYEQYF. Supplemented by reference TRBV7-2 and TRBJ2-7, the full variable domain reads GAGVSQSPSNKVTEKGKDVELRCDPISGHTALYWYRQSLGQGLEFLIYFQGNSAPDKSGLPSDRFSAERTGGSVSTLTIQRTQQEDSAVYLCASSLAVLTTSYEQYFGPGTRLTVT.

The chain uses TRBV4-1 and TRBJ2-7; 10 positions agree with TRBD1. Losses at the gene ends were 1 base for V and 2 bases for J; bases not matched to a gene: 2. The CDR3 consists of 15 residues. Looked up from germline, CDR1 is MGHRA and CDR2 is YSYEKL. CDR3 sequence (DNA): TGCGCCAGCAGCCAAGCTGGGACAGGGGCCTACGAGCAGTACTTC. Residues: CASSQAGTGAYEQYF.

V is TRBV6-5 and J is TRBJ1-2, with D perhaps matching TRBD1 (6 bases). The CDR3 covers 12 residues. V dropped 10 bases and J dropped 2 bases, with 11 bases sitting between them. Germline V CDR1 and CDR2: MNHEY, SVGAGI. The CDR3, as DNA: TGTGCCACAAGGACAGAGAACTATGGCTACACCTTC. Translated: CATRTENYGYTF.

This chain links TRBV7-9 with TRBJ1-6; possibly TRBD1 for D (6 bases). Germline V gene data show CDR1 as SEHNR and CDR2 as FQNEAQ (reference sequence). V was trimmed by 5 bases and J by 7 bases, leaving 9 bases between them. The CDR3 spans 13 residues. The chain's CDR3 is CASSRGQNSPLHF. CDR3 sequence (DNA): TGTGCCAGCAGCCGAGGACAGAATTCACCCCTCCACTTT.

V gene TRBV5-6 combines with J gene TRBJ1-2; 11 bases map to TRBD1. The CDR3 is made up of 15 amino acids. Germline loops: CDR1 SGHDT, CDR2 YYEEEE. The J segment lost 4 bases and the V segment lost 4 bases, leaving 6 bases of the junction unmatched. CDR3 loop: CASSTGTGGGYGYTF. Written as DNA, the CDR3 is TGTGCCAGCAGCACCGGGACAGGGGGAGGCTATGGCTACACCTTC.

This chain uses TRBV3-1 (or the pseudogene TRBV3-2) with TRBJ1-4, with TRBD1 matching over 7 bases. V trimming: 3 bases; J trimming: 1 base; junction bases outside the gene matches: 8. The CDR3 length is 17 residues. Germline V lookup: CDR1 LGHDT, CDR2 YNNKEL (reference sequence). The CDR3 reads CASSQRGRGITNEKLFF. The CDR3 DNA reads TGTGCCAGCAGCCAGAGGGGCAGGGGGATAACTAATGAAAAACTGTTTTTT.

The J gene is TRBJ1-3, the V gene TRBV3-1 (or the pseudogene TRBV3-2); TRBD1 is a possible D gene (6 bases). With 2 bases removed from V and 4 bases from J, the gap between germline ends came to 6 bases. Germline assignment: CDR1 LGHDT and CDR2 YNNKEL (reference sequence). The CDR3 spans 13 residues. As DNA, the CDR3 is TGTGCCAGCAGCCAACAGGGGGGAAACACCATATATTTT. Encoded protein: CASSQQGGNTIYF.

The rearrangement joins TRBV5-1 to TRBJ1-2; TRBD1 aligns across 8 bases. The junction had 0 bases not matched to a gene; V was cut back by 0 bases and J by 2 bases. CDR1 SGHRS and CDR2 YFSETQ come from the germline V gene. The CDR3 has 14 amino acids. CDR3 sequence: CASSLGTGNYGYTF. CDR3 in DNA: TGCGCCAGCAGCTTGGGGACAGGGAACTATGGCTACACCTTC.

The chain combines TRBV5-1 with TRBJ1-6; 7 bases map to TRBD1. The J segment lost 7 bases and the V segment lost 4 bases, leaving 8 bases of the junction unmatched. Germline V gene data show CDR1 as SGHRS and CDR2 as YFSETQ. There are 15 residues in the CDR3. For the CDR3, the DNA is TGCGCCAGCAGCCTGTCTGCAGGGGGGAATTCACCCCTCCACTTT. This encodes CASSLSAGGNSPLHF.

The V and J genes are TRBV5-5 and TRBJ1-5; the D is unclear. Germline V gives CDR1 SGHKS, CDR2 YYEKEE (reference sequence). Trimming removed 0 bases at V and 0 bases at J, with 4 bases between. This CDR3 spans 14 amino acids. The CDR3 region has the DNA TGTGCCAGCAGCTTGGGGGCTAGCAATCAGCCCCAGCATTTT. This translates into CASSLGASNQPQHF.

This clone was seen just once. This chain uses TRBV5-1 with TRBJ2-5; no firm D call. The V gene's germline CDR1 is SGHRS and CDR2 YFSETQ. The V end was cut by 5 bases, the J end by 4 bases, with 12 bases between. The CDR3 totals 13 residues. As DNA, the CDR3 is TGCGCCAGCAGTGGCCCAAACGCAGAGACCCAGTACTTC. Protein product: CASSGPNAETQYF.

As DNA, the CDR3 is TGTGCCAGCTCCCCCGGAGCAGGGTCCTACGAGCAGTACTTC. Translated: CASSPGAGSYEQYF. The J gene is TRBJ2-7, the V gene TRBV27, with TRBD1 as a possible D gene (5 bases). Trimming took off 8 bases at V and 1 base at J, with 15 bases between the two ends. CDR1 is MNHEY, CDR2 SMNVEV, per germline (reference sequence). The CDR3 consists of 14 residues.

The rearrangement uses TRBV6-6 and TRBJ2-1; maybe TRBD2 (5 bases). V gave up 5 bases and J gave up 0 bases, with 14 bases separating them. Germline V gene data show CDR1 as MNHNY and CDR2 as SVGAGI (reference sequence). The length of the CDR3 is 16 residues. The CDR3 reads CASSGGRVSSYNEQFF. CDR3 DNA sequence: TGTGCCAGCAGTGGAGGTAGGGTGAGCTCCTACAATGAGCAGTTCTTC.

V usage is TRBV6-6 and J usage is TRBJ1-1, with D unclear. Germline-derived CDR1 and CDR2 are MNHNY and SVGAGI (reference sequence). The CDR3 runs to 11 residues. Trimming cost V 7 bases and J 4 bases, with 7 bases left between them. CDR3 DNA sequence: TGTGCCAGCACTTTGGGCACTGAAGCTTTCTTT. It is translated as CASTLGTEAFF.

The chain joins TRBV11-2 to TRBJ1-1, with D possibly TRBD1 on 6 matching bases. This CDR3 comprises 14 residues. Germline CDR1 SGHAT, CDR2 FQNNGV. Trimming removed 5 bases from V and 1 base from J, with 11 bases in between. CDR3 DNA sequence: TGTGCCAGCAGCCTCCAGACAGGGAACACTGAAGCTTTCTTT. Protein: CASSLQTGNTEAFF.

The CDR3 reads CASSLLGQGSYGYTF. In DNA, the CDR3 is TGTGCCAGCAGTTTATTGGGACAGGGCTCCTATGGCTACACCTTC. The rearrangement links TRBV27 to TRBJ1-2, with 9 positions matching TRBD1. V lost 1 base to trimming and J lost 4 bases; unmatched junction nucleotides: 4. The CDR3 consists of 15 residues. CDR1 and CDR2 (germline): MNHEY, SMNVEV (reference sequence).

The chain couples TRBV21-1 to TRBJ2-7. TRBV21-1 is termed a pseudogene. This CDR3 comprises 12 residues. Here the CDR3 DNA reads TGTGCCAGCAGCACTTCACGACTCAGGTTCAACTTC. Amino acids: CASSTSRLRFNF.

This chain connects TRBV7-9 to TRBJ2-7; 11 nucleotides agree with TRBD2. The junction had 8 bases not matched to a gene; V was cut back by 4 bases and J by 0 bases. Germline loops: CDR1 SEHNR, CDR2 FQNEAQ (reference sequence). This CDR3 spans 17 amino acids. CDR3 loop: CASSWPGLADSSYEQYF. The CDR3 nucleotides read TGTGCCAGCAGCTGGCCGGGACTAGCGGATAGCTCCTACGAGCAGTACTTC. The full variable domain, rest sourced from reference TRBV7-9 and TRBJ2-7, is DTGVSQNPRHKITKRGQNVTFRCDPISEHNRLYWYRQTLGQGPEFLTYFQNEAQLEKSRLLSDRFSAERPKGSFSTLEIQRTEQGDSAMYLCASSWPGLADSSYEQYFGPGTRLTVT.

The rearrangement links TRBV12-3 or TRBV12-4 to TRBJ1-1, with D possibly matching TRBD1 (5 bases). This CDR3 is built from 12 residues. The V end lost 8 bases, the J end lost 7 bases, and 14 bases lay between the germline ends. CDR3 loop: CASRQTTDEAFF. CDR3 bases: TGTGCCAGCCGACAGACGACAGATGAAGCTTTCTTT.

The V call is TRBV5-1, the J call TRBJ1-2; 7 bases match TRBD1. Trimming removed 3 bases from V and 3 bases from J; junction bases left unmatched: 8. Germline CDR1 is SGHRS and CDR2 is YFSETQ. The CDR3 is made up of 15 amino acids. CDR3 bases: TGCGCCAGCAGCTCCGGGACCCAGGGGGACTATGGCTACACCTTC. Its protein is CASSSGTQGDYGYTF.

This clone was observed a single time. V gene TRBV2 combines with J gene TRBJ2-2, with 9 bases that match TRBD1. With V trimmed by 7 bases and J by 7 bases, 4 bases remained unmatched. The CDR3 sequence is 13 residues long. The germline V gene encodes CDR1 SNHLY and CDR2 FYNNEI. For the CDR3, the DNA is TGTGCCAGCACACAGGGGGCGCGCGGGGAGCTGTTTTTT. Its translation: CASTQGARGELFF.